These T cell receptor beta chains were read from a single sample in a study of blood T cell repertoires in COVID-19. TCRdb's copy holds only in-frame clones and misses some; the assay was immunoSEQ multiplex PCR. The repertoire holds a few hundred thousand clones, with around 86% as singletons. The sequencing sample was made of peripheral blood. The receptors were gathered from a man aged 55-75 years with acute or convalescent COVID-19. Each CDR3 is given with its conserved first and last residue. D genes are given only for firm matches. Rows may omit the clone size; those that give it use once, few, many or a size class.

size: few
length: 14
D: -
J: TRBJ1-2
V: TRBV28
DNA: TGTGCCAGCAGTTTATTTGCCCCTAGAGACGGCTACACCTTC
CDR3: CASSLFAPRDGYTF

size: -
length: 17
D: -
J: TRBJ2-3
V: TRBV21-1
DNA: TGTGCCAGCAGCAAAGCGCGGGTAGCGGGGGACACAGATACGCAGTATTTT
CDR3: CASSKARVAGDTDTQYF

size: -
length: 13
D: -
J: TRBJ1-1
V: TRBV5-1
DNA: TGCGCCAGCACTTACAATGGGGCCACTGAAGCTTTCTTT
CDR3: CASTYNGATEAFF

size: -
length: 15
D: -
J: TRBJ2-3
V: TRBV9
DNA: TGTGCCAGCTCCCCTGGGGGGGGGCCCGCTAAGACGCAGTATTTT
CDR3: CASSPGGGPAKTQYF

size: -
length: 17
D: TRBD1
J: TRBJ1-6
V: TRBV4-2
DNA: TGTGCCAGCAGCCCCCGGGAGGGGGCGGGTTTGGATTCACCCCTCCACTTT
CDR3: CASSPREGAGLDSPLHF

size: -
length: 15
D: TRBD1
J: TRBJ1-1
V: TRBV7-2
DNA: TGTGCCAGCAGCTTAGCCGTTCGACAGGGGACTGAAGCTTTCTTT
CDR3: CASSLAVRQGTEAFF

size: -
length: 14
D: TRBD1
J: TRBJ2-7
V: TRBV7-3
DNA: TGTGCCAGCAGCTTAAACAGGGGCCCCTACGAGCAGTACTTC
CDR3: CASSLNRGPYEQYF

size: -
length: 13
D: TRBD1
J: TRBJ2-5
V: TRBV11-1
DNA: TGTGCCAGCAGCCCGGACAGGAAAGAGACCCAGTACTTC
CDR3: CASSPDRKETQYF

size: -
length: 17
D: TRBD2
J: TRBJ2-3
V: TRBV12-5
DNA: TGTGCTAGTGGTTTTCGGTCCACAGCGGGGCGCACAGATACGCAGTATTTT
CDR3: CASGFRSTAGRTDTQYF

size: -
length: 17
D: TRBD1
J: TRBJ1-1
V: TRBV18
DNA: TGTGCCAGCTCACCACCCCGGGACAGGCCCTTGAACACTGAAGCTTTCTTT
CDR3: CASSPPRDRPLNTEAFF

size: -
length: 15
D: -
J: TRBJ1-3
V: TRBV11-2
DNA: TGTGCCAGCAGCCTACGAGGGCAGGTCGGAAACACCATATATTTT
CDR3: CASSLRGQVGNTIYF

size: -
length: 14
D: TRBD1
J: TRBJ1-1
V: TRBV11-2
DNA: TGTGCCAGCAGCGTCCGACAGGGGGCGGCTGAAGCTTTCTTT
CDR3: CASSVRQGAAEAFF

size: -
length: 15
D: -
J: TRBJ1-5
V: TRBV12-1
DNA: TGTGCCAGCAGCTCAGGACAGATTAGCAATCAGCCCCAGCATTTT
CDR3: CASSSGQISNQPQHF

size: -
length: 16
D: TRBD1
J: TRBJ2-7
V: TRBV18
DNA: TGTGCCAGCTCACCAACCAGGGGGTCCCGTGCCTACGAGCAGTACTTC
CDR3: CASSPTRGSRAYEQYF

size: -
length: 15
D: TRBD2
J: TRBJ2-3
V: TRBV5-6
DNA: TGTGCCAGCAGCTTATCTGCGGGGGGGGCAGATACGCAGTATTTT
CDR3: CASSLSAGGADTQYF

size: -
length: 18
D: TRBD2
J: TRBJ2-1
V: TRBV4-2
DNA: TGTGCCAGCAGCCCTTACCTCGGGGGGGGAAGCTCCTACAATGAGCAGTTCTTC
CDR3: CASSPYLGGGSSYNEQFF

size: -
length: 14
D: -
J: TRBJ1-4
V: TRBV20-1
DNA: TGCAGTGCTAGTGCGGCAGGGCTTAATGAAAAACTGTTTTTT
CDR3: CSASAAGLNEKLFF

size: -
length: 13
D: -
J: TRBJ1-3
V: TRBV28
DNA: TGTGCCAGCACCGGGGGTTCTGGAAACACCATATATTTT
CDR3: CASTGGSGNTIYF

size: few
length: 12
D: -
J: TRBJ1-1
V: TRBV7-2
DNA: TGTGCCAGCAGCCACGCACGGGAAAAAGCTTTCTTT
CDR3: CASSHAREKAFF

size: -
length: 12
D: TRBD1
J: TRBJ2-4
V: TRBV12-3/TRBV12-4
DNA: TGTGCCAGCAGCCGGGACAGAAACATTCAGTACTTC
CDR3: CASSRDRNIQYF

size: -
length: 13
D: -
J: TRBJ2-7
V: TRBV12-3/TRBV12-4
DNA: TGTGCCAGCAGTTTGACAGGCCTGAGGGAGCAGTACTTC
CDR3: CASSLTGLREQYF

size: -
length: 17
D: TRBD1
J: TRBJ1-6
V: TRBV27
DNA: TGTGCCAGCAGTGTAGGCCGGGACAGGGGGTATAATTCACCCCTCCACTTT
CDR3: CASSVGRDRGYNSPLHF

size: -
length: 12
D: -
J: TRBJ2-7
V: TRBV29-1
DNA: TGCAGCGTGGATACAGGGACCTACGAGCAGTACTTC
CDR3: CSVDTGTYEQYF